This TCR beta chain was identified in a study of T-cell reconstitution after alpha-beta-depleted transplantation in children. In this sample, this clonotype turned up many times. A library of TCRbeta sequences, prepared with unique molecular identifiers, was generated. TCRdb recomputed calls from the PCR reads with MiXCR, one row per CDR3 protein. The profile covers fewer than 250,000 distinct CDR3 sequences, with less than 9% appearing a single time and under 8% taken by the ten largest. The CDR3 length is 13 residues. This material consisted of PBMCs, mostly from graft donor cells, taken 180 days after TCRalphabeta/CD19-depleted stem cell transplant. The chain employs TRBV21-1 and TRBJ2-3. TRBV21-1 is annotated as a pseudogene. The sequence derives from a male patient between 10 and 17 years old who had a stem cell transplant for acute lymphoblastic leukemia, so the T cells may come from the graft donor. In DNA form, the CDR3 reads TGTGCCAGCAGCAAATTGAAGCTGCATACGCAGTATTTT. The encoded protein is CASSKLKLHTQYF.